This TCR beta chain was captured in a study of shared clonotypes between healthy human individuals. Trimming stripped 2 bases from V and 2 bases from J, with 10 bases between. The CDR3 covers 14 residues. Germline-derived CDR1 and CDR2 are SGHTA and FQGNSA. Some clones are missing from TCRdb's copy, which holds only in-frame ones; the method was immunoSEQ multiplex PCR. Here the sample spans over a million clones, approximately 98% being singletons. Sequences were obtained from naive CD4+ T cells sorted from blood. Specified subset: CD45RA+ positively selected. This sequence originates from a man aged 25 to 40 in good health. The chain has TRBV7-2 and TRBJ2-7; D is perhaps TRBD2 (6 bases). The CDR3 protein is CASSLSAGPYEQYF. As DNA, the CDR3 is TGTGCCAGCAGCTTATCCGCGGGACCCTACGAGCAGTACTTC.